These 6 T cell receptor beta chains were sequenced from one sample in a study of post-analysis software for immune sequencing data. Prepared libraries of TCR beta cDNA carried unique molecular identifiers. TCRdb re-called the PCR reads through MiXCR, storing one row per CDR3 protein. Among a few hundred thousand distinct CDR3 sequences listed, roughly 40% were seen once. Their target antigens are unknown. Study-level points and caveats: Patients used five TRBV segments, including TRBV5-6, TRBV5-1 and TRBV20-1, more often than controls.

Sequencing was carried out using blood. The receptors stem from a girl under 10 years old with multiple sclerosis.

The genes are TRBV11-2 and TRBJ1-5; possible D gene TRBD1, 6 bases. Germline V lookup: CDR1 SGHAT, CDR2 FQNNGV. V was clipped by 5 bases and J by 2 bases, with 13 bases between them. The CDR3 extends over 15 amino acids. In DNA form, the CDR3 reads TGTGCCAGCAGCCATAGGGGGTCGGGCAATCAGCCCCAGCATTTT. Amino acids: CASSHRGSGNQPQHF.

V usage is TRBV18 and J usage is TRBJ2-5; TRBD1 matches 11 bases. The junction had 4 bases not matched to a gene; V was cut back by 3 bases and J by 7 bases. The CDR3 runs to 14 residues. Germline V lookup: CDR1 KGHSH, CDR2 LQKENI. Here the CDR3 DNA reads TGTGCCAGCTCACCCCCGGGACAGGGGGTGACCCAGTACTTC. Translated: CASSPPGQGVTQYF.

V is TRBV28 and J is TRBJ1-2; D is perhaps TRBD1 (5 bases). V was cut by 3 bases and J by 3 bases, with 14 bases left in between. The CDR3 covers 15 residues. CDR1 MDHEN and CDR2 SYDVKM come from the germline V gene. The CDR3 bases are TGTGCCAGCAGTTTCGGGGGACGGGGGGACTATGGCTACACCTTC. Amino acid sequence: CASSFGGRGDYGYTF.

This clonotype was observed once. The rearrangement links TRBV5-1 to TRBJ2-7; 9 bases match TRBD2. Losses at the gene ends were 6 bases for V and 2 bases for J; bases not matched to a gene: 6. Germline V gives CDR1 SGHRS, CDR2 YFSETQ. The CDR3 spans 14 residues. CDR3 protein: CASNSAGGPYEQYF. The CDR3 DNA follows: TGCGCCAGCAACTCCGCGGGGGGGCCCTACGAGCAGTACTTC.

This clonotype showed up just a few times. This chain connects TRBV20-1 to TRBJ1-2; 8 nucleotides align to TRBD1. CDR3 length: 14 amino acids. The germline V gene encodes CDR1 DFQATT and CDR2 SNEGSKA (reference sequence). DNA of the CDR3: TGCACTCCACAAGTCCGGACAGGGCAGTATGGCTACACCTTC. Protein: CTPQVRTGQYGYTF.

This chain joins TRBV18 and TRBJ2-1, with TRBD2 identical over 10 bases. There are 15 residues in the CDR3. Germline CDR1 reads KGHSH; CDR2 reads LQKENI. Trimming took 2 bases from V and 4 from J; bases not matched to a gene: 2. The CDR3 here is CASSPTSGVYNEQFF. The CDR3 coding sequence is TGTGCCAGCTCACCAACTAGCGGGGTATACAATGAGCAGTTCTTC. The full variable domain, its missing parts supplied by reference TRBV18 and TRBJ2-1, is NAGVMQNPRHLVRRRGQEARLRCSPMKGHSHVYWYRQLPEEGLKFMVYLQKENIIDESGMPKERFSAEFPKEGPSILRIQQVVRGDSAAYFCASSPTSGVYNEQFFGPGTRLTVL.